The 5 T cell receptor beta chains given below trace back to one sample, sequenced in a study of CD8+ T cells in alopecia areata. RNA, once extracted, was reverse transcribed into cDNA for use as the sequencing template. Sequencing used immunoSEQ multiplex PCR; TCRdb keeps in-frame clones, though not all of them. The sample contains some 220,000 clones, about 57% of which appear only once. Treatment of the sample: oral pan-JAK inhibitor, 5-10 mg twice daily. The material sequenced was CD4+ T cells sorted from blood, taken at week 4, from a patient treated with tofacitinib. Every receptor here comes from a human donor with alopecia areata.

This clone has only a few counts. This chain connects TRBV15 to TRBJ1-6, with D hard to call. CDR1 LNHNV and CDR2 YYDKDF come from the germline V gene (reference sequence). The CDR3 loop spans 12 amino acids. V gave up 0 bases and J gave up 10 bases, with 4 bases separating them. This CDR3 reads CATSRDSSPLHF. In DNA form, the CDR3 reads TGTGCCACCAGCAGAGATTCATCACCCCTCCACTTT.

The V and J genes are TRBV29-1 and TRBJ2-7, with a possible D match to TRBD1 (6 bases). Germline values: CDR1 SQVTM, CDR2 ANQGSEA. V was clipped by 7 bases and J by 3 bases, with 13 bases between them. CDR3 length equals 12 residues. In nucleotides, the CDR3 is TGCAGCGCCAGGGGTGGGAGCTACGAGCAGTACTTC. As protein: CSARGGSYEQYF.

The rearrangement joins TRBV5-1 to TRBJ1-2; weak D call: TRBD1 (5 bases). The CDR3 consists of 12 residues. Between the trimmed V and J ends, which lost 0 bases and 8 bases, there was a span of 8 bases. Per the germline V gene, CDR1 is SGHRS and CDR2 is YFSETQ. CDR3 sequence: CASSLGGDGYTF. The CDR3, as DNA: TGCGCCAGCAGCTTGGGAGGGGACGGCTACACCTTC.

This clone was detected a few times. The J gene is TRBJ2-2, the V gene TRBV2; D unresolved. This CDR3 has 12 amino acids. CDR1 and CDR2 from the germline V gene are SNHLY and FYNNEI. The V and J ends lost 6 bases and 3 bases respectively, with 5 bases between them. The CDR3 loop is CASRFYTGELFF. The CDR3 nucleotides read TGTGCCAGCAGATTCTACACCGGGGAGCTGTTTTTT.

The CDR3 bases are TGCAGCGTTGGACCCCGGCTAGCAGGGAATGAGCAGTTCTTC. Its protein is CSVGPRLAGNEQFF. The rearrangement links TRBV29-1 to TRBJ2-1; TRBD1 or TRBD2 may be the D gene (5 bases each). Trimming cost V 4 bases and J 7 bases, with 17 bases left between them. Germline values: CDR1 SQVTM, CDR2 ANQGSEA. The CDR3 loop spans 14 amino acids.